This is a list of T cell receptor beta chains from one sample in a study of blood T cell repertoires in COVID-19. Only in-frame clones appear in the TCRdb table, and some are missing; sequencing was by immunoSEQ multiplex PCR. The sample consists of nearly 35,000 clones, over 75% of them appearing once. Material: peripheral blood. The receptors shown here come from a human donor in a cohort sampled during active COVID-19. Each CDR3 is given with its conserved first and last residue. The order of the fields is clone size, V gene, D gene, J gene, CDR3 protein. The D gene is left open where the match is weak. Size tells how often a clone was seen (once, few, many) or the class of an expanded clone, and some rows leave it out.

-,TRBV7-2,TRBD1,TRBJ1-1,CASSLGTGNTEAFF
-,TRBV5-1,TRBD1,TRBJ2-7,CASSLVGGGPYEQYF
few,TRBV15,TRBD1,TRBJ2-7,CATSSRQGASYEQYF
once,TRBV4-2,-,TRBJ1-4,CASSQVGQLEKLFF
-,TRBV6-2/TRBV6-3,-,TRBJ1-6,CASSYNFGNSPLHF
-,TRBV7-9,TRBD1,TRBJ1-5,CASSRTGGQPQHF
-,TRBV18,TRBD1,TRBJ2-5,CASSQGESETQYF
once,TRBV10-3,TRBD2,TRBJ2-6,CAISDQAGGKSGANVLTF
-,TRBV21-1,-,TRBJ2-5,CASSGGRVLSQYF
-,TRBV18,-,TRBJ1-5,CASSPQGGDQPQHF
-,TRBV3-1/TRBV3-2,TRBD1,TRBJ2-1,CASRTQGDNEQFF
-,TRBV9,-,TRBJ2-1,CASSPGLLEGRQFF
-,TRBV19,-,TRBJ2-1,CASSIGRGARDEQFF
-,TRBV5-5,-,TRBJ2-5,CASTRSREVGAETQYF
-,TRBV11-2,-,TRBJ2-7,CASSLAYSYEQYF
-,TRBV19,TRBD1,TRBJ2-1,CASRMGQGLMNEQFF
-,TRBV2,-,TRBJ1-1,CASSEDSNTEAFF
-,TRBV27,-,TRBJ1-4,CASSLSGGREKLFF
-,TRBV27,TRBD2,TRBJ2-5,CASSQAGRPQETQYF
once,TRBV4-3,-,TRBJ2-1,CASSQVRVVDEQFF
-,TRBV15,TRBD1,TRBJ2-3,CATSRLPGGRTDTQYF
-,TRBV6-2/TRBV6-3,TRBD2,TRBJ2-1,CASSYSPGGEFF
-,TRBV7-2,-,TRBJ1-3,CASSPVGPRTGNTIYF
-,TRBV9,-,TRBJ2-2,CASSVPRETGELFF
-,TRBV5-5,TRBD1,TRBJ1-1,CASSFFPTGLNTEAFF
-,TRBV5-8,-,TRBJ1-5,CASSLDRNQPQHF
once,TRBV18,TRBD2,TRBJ2-3,CASSSNPPGLAVASTDTQYF
-,TRBV5-8,TRBD1,TRBJ1-5,CASSLRGQVGPQHF
-,TRBV2,-,TRBJ1-5,CASSETGSNQPQHF
-,TRBV2,-,TRBJ2-5,CASNLQDLRETQYF
-,TRBV14,TRBD2,TRBJ2-7,CASSPSPPAGGLEQYF
-,TRBV9,TRBD2,TRBJ2-2,CASSPRGLAGSNTGELFF
-,TRBV23-1,-,TRBJ1-6,CASSLQGSSYNSPLHF
-,TRBV7-8,TRBD2,TRBJ2-1,CASSLAGTSGGGEQFF
once,TRBV3-1/TRBV3-2,-,TRBJ2-3,CASSQRGTDTQYF
-,TRBV18,-,TRBJ2-2,CASSPRETGELFF
-,TRBV28,-,TRBJ1-1,CASSSPSGGGQAFF
-,TRBV9,TRBD1,TRBJ1-1,CASSAGGTEAFF
-,TRBV5-4,TRBD1,TRBJ2-1,CASSSPPGTGSSYNEQFF